This T cell receptor beta chain was obtained from a study of T cells in Graves' hyperthyroidism and ophthalmopathy. Patients aged 18 to 65 had newly diagnosed hyperthyroidism lasting under 2 months. In germline, CDR1 is MDHEN, CDR2 SYDVKM. Trimming shortened V by 1 base and J by 18 bases, and 13 bases separated the two germline ends. This CDR3 is 12 amino acids long. This clonotype has at least ten counts. Its matching antigen is unknown. Overall study findings and caveats: Ophthalmopathy was separated from stable hyperthyroidism by a 13 V-J model. The blood repertoire included most of the expanded thyroid clonotypes above 0.001.

TCR beta CDR3 sequences were amplified from RNA transcripts. A first-round RT-PCR of the TCR CDR3 used the HTBI primer set. TCRdb reprocessed the multiplex PCR reads with MiXCR, giving one entry per CDR3 protein. The table shows a few hundred thousand distinct CDR3 sequences, with more than 11% occurring only once. V and J are TRBV28 and TRBJ1-6, with a possible D match to TRBD1 (5 bases). Sequences were obtained from blood. The TCR comes from a woman aged 25 to 45 with Graves' hyperthyroidism that later progressed to Graves' ophthalmopathy. The CDR3 reads CASSLFDRPDHF. Written as DNA, the CDR3 is TGTGCCAGCAGTTTATTCGACAGACCAGACCACTTT.